The 25 T cell receptor delta chains below were found in one sample sequenced in a study of γδ T cells in repeated Plasmodium falciparum infection. TCRdb applied CATT to the multiplex PCR reads for clone calling. The data show about 57,000 delta-chain clones, around 1.5% seen once. Vgamma9/Vdelta2+ and Vdelta2-negative gammadelta T cells were flow-sorted from PBMC for bulk sequencing. The source material was gamma-delta T cells from blood. All receptors come from a pool of human donors (malaria-infected and uninfected, not separated).

About this clone: Just one base apart from a much larger clone, this may be a read error. The chain carries TRDV1 and TRDJ1; the match to TRDD3 covers 9 bases. TCRdb leaves out the J gene; it was filled in here by matching the DNA to germline. The J segment lost 3 bases and the V segment lost 4 bases, leaving 24 bases of the junction unmatched. Germline loops: CDR1 TSWWSYY, CDR2 QGS. The CDR3 is made up of 21 amino acids. CDR3 in DNA: TGTGCTCTTGGGGCCGCGCCTCCGCCGATTTGGGGGATAACTAGGGCCGATAAACTCATCTTT. Residues: CALGAAPPPIWGITRADKLIF.

Turning to this clone: TCRdb lists the protein of a much larger clone for this DNA, which differs at residue 9, so this is likely a read error; the protein given here is translated from the DNA itself. The chain uses TRDV1 and TRDJ1; 8 bases are shared with TRDD3. The trim removed 2 bases at V and 9 bases at J, leaving 5 bases unmatched. Germline assignment: CDR1 TSWWSYY and CDR2 QGS. This CDR3 has 13 amino acids. The CDR3 loop is CALGEELGGELIF. The DNA of the CDR3 is TGTGCTCTTGGGGAAGAACTGGGGGGTGAACTCATCTTT.

Concerning this clone itself: A read error likely explains why the TCRdb protein, taken from a much larger clone, differs from this DNA's translation at residue 7; the protein shown is translated from the DNA. The DNA of the CDR3 is TGTGCCTTCAGTAATGGGAGATACCTCCTCACCGATAAACTCATCTTT. Protein sequence: CAFSNGRYLLTDKLIF. This chain connects TRDV3 to TRDJ1; D is perhaps TRDD3 (5 bases). The ends were cut back, 3 bases at V and 1 base at J, with 21 bases in the middle. Looked up from germline, CDR1 is TVYSNPD and CDR2 is GDNSRS (reference sequence). The CDR3 runs to 16 residues.

In the case of this clone: A far larger clone is one base from this, pointing to a likely read error. This sample also contains other DNA sequences that code for the same CDR3. This chain links TRDV1 with TRDJ1; 7 nucleotides match TRDD3. The CDR3 extends over 17 amino acids. The germline V gene has CDR1 TSWWSYY and CDR2 QGS. The chain's CDR3 is CALGEELGLRATDKLIF. The CDR3 bases are TGTGCTCTTGGGGAAGAACTGGGGCTTAGGGCCACCGATAAACTTATCTTT.

Comments on this clone: TCRdb's protein for this DNA is that of a much larger clone and differs from the translation at residue 10, likely a read error; the protein shown is the DNA translation. The chain is built from TRDV1 and TRDJ1; 13 nucleotides align to TRDD3. The J gene, not given by TCRdb, was assigned here from a germline match of the nucleotide sequence. This CDR3 spans 23 amino acids. Germline V gene sequence: CDR1 TSWWSYY, CDR2 QGS. Trimming cost V 4 bases and J 1 base; bases outside gene matches: 24. The CDR3 DNA follows: TGTGCTCTTGGGGTCCCTAGTCCGACTTCTTTTCGACTGGGGGATACGTCCACCGATAAACTCATCTTT. This gives the protein CALGVPSPTSFRLGDTSTDKLIF.

With regard to this clone: TCRdb has a much larger clone's protein, which differs at residue 5 from the translation of this DNA, likely because of a read error; what is shown is the protein translated from the DNA. The chain couples TRDV1 to TRDJ1; no reliable D call. Germline CDR1 and CDR2: TSWWSYY and QGS. The CDR3 sequence is 17 residues long. This chain's CDR3 is CALGKLAPLRDTDKLIF. The CDR3 region has the DNA TGTGCTCTTGGGAAACTAGCGCCACTAAGAGACACCGATAAACTCATCTTT.

This clone appeared many times. It is likely a read error: a sequence one base away is far more abundant. Distinct nucleotide sequences in the sample also encode this CDR3. The chain recombines TRDV1 with TRDJ1; 12 nucleotides agree with TRDD3. J gave up 8 bases and V 2 bases, and 15 bases lay outside the gene matches. The length of the CDR3 is 18 residues. Germline values: CDR1 TSWWSYY, CDR2 QGS. The CDR3 nucleotides read TGTGCTCTTGGGGAAATGCAGGAACTACTGGGGGATACCCTAAAACTCATCTTT. Protein product: CALGEMQELLGDTLKLIF.

V usage is TRDV2 and J usage is TRDJ1; 8 bases align to TRDD3. Here the J gene was assigned by germline matching of the DNA, as TCRdb has none. The V gene end was trimmed by 3 bases and the J gene end by 1 base; junction bases not matched to a gene: 12. CDR3 length equals 17 residues. From germline, CDR1 is GEAIGNYY and CDR2 EKD. The CDR3 nucleotides read TGTGCCTGTGACCCCGCGGGGATACTATTGATCACCGATAAACTCATCTTT. Translated: CACDPAGILLITDKLIF.

Comments on this clone: Given a far larger clone just one base away, this is likely a sequencing read error. The same CDR3 also results from other DNA sequences found in this sample. The gene calls are TRDV1 and TRDJ3, with 10 bases lining up with TRDD3. Germline values: CDR1 TSWWSYY, CDR2 QGS. Trimming removed 4 bases from V and 4 bases from J; junction bases left unmatched: 13. The CDR3 covers 20 residues. The CDR3 bases are TGTGCTCTTGGGGGCAGGGTAAGAACTGGGGGATCTTGGGACACCCGACAGATGTTTTTC. This translates into CALGGRVRTGGSWDTRQMFF.

This clone was observed a few times. For this DNA, TCRdb reports the protein of a much larger clone, which diverges at residue 4, most likely from a read error; the protein presented here is translated directly from the DNA. The chain has TRDV3 and TRDJ1; TRDD3 agrees at 13 bases. Trimming at V came to 0 bases and at J to 3 bases, leaving 16 bases not matched to a gene. Looked up from germline, CDR1 is TVYSNPD and CDR2 is GDNSRS (reference sequence). CDR3 length equals 19 residues. The CDR3 here is CAFRHPYYWGIRSSDKLIF. The CDR3 nucleotides read TGTGCCTTTAGACACCCGTATTACTGGGGGATACGCTCGTCCGATAAACTCATCTTT.

This clone was observed a few times. The amino acid sequence in TCRdb belongs to a much larger clone and departs from this DNA's translation at residue 7, likely a sequencing read error; the sequence shown is translated from the DNA. The chain links TRDV1 to TRDJ1; 9 bases align to TRDD3. The length of the CDR3 is 19 residues. Looked up from germline, CDR1 is TSWWSYY and CDR2 is QGS. With 2 bases clipped from V and 1 base from J, the junction kept 14 bases outside the gene matches. CDR3 nucleotide sequence: TGTGCTCTTGGGGAATCGCTAATCGGGGGGGATACATCCACCGATAAACTCATCTTT. Protein sequence: CALGESLIGGDTSTDKLIF.

This clone was picked up a small number of times. A far larger clone is a single base away, which makes a read error likely. Within the sample, other DNA sequences also encode this same CDR3. The gene calls are TRDV1 and TRDJ1; TRDD2 might be the D (6 bases). V dropped 0 bases and J dropped 5 bases, with 25 bases sitting between them. Germline V gives CDR1 TSWWSYY, CDR2 QGS. This CDR3 region has 19 residues. The CDR3 DNA is TGTGCTCTTGGGGAACTAGGGGGTACAGAGTCCTACCCTTGGGATAAACTCATCTTT. Encoded protein: CALGELGGTESYPWDKLIF.

This clone was seen more than once but under ten times. This probably arose from a read error, given a far larger clone one base away. Other DNA sequences in the same sample also yield this CDR3. V usage is TRDV1 and J usage is TRDJ1; TRDD3 matches 10 bases. The J gene was not available in TCRdb and was assigned here by matching the DNA to germline segments. Trimming cost V 5 bases and J 0 bases; bases outside gene matches: 33. Germline values: CDR1 TSWWSYY, CDR2 QGS. This CDR3 contains 25 residues. The DNA for the CDR3 is TGTGCTCTTGGGAGCCTTCCGCGAGGCCTTACCGGGGGATACGCGTTTCCCCCGTACACCGATAAACTCATCTTT. Translation gives CALGSLPRGLTGGYAFPPYTDKLIF.

Comment on this clone: The TCRdb record carries a much larger clone's protein, which differs from this DNA's translation at residue 7; a read error is the likely cause, and the protein listed here is the DNA translation. The V call is TRDV1, the J call TRDJ1; TRDD3 agrees at 10 bases. TCRdb leaves out the J gene; it was filled in here by matching the DNA to germline. The CDR3 runs to 19 residues. The V gene's germline CDR1 is TSWWSYY and CDR2 QGS. The ends lost 4 bases at V and 3 bases at J; junction bases unmatched: 17. The DNA of the CDR3 is TGTGCTCTTGGGGGACAAGTAGTCCTGGGGGATAGGAAATCCGATAAACTCATCTTT. This codes for CALGGQVVLGDRKSDKLIF.

This clone occurred a few times. The protein TCRdb lists belongs to a much larger clone and differs from this DNA's translation at residue 17, which points to a read error; the protein shown is made from the DNA. The chain uses TRDV2 and TRDJ1; TRDD3 aligns across 10 bases. This CDR3 spans 19 amino acids. Germline CDR1 is GEAIGNYY and CDR2 is EKD. The CDR3 region has the DNA TGTGCCTGTGACACCGTCGATGGGGGATACCCGATTTACACCGATAAACCCATCTTT. Amino acid sequence: CACDTVDGGYPIYTDKPIF.

Remarks on this clone: The protein given by TCRdb reflects a much larger clone and differs at residue 4 from this DNA's translation, likely from a read error; the protein shown is the DNA's translation. V is TRDV1 and J is TRDJ1; 9 bases map to TRDD3. Germline values: CDR1 TSWWSYY, CDR2 QGS. CDR3 length: 22 amino acids. The CDR3 region has the DNA TGTGCTCTTGTGGAATGGCTCCCAACCCCTGGGGGATTTAGGGGAGACACCGATAAACTCATCTTT. Its translation: CALVEWLPTPGGFRGDTDKLIF.

On this clone: TCRdb pairs this DNA with a much larger clone's protein that differs at residue 14, likely a read error; the protein shown was translated from the DNA. J is TRDJ1 and V is TRDV1; weak D call: TRDD2 (5 bases). The CDR3 is 24 residues long. Germline loops: CDR1 TSWWSYY, CDR2 QGS. With 4 bases removed from V and 0 bases from J, the gap between germline ends came to 39 bases. As DNA, the CDR3 is TGTGCTCTTGGGGTTCCTGTGCTGTATCCCACATTTCCGGTATTTCGGGCATACACCGATAAACTCATCTTT. It specifies CALGVPVLYPTFPVFRAYTDKLIF.

Concerning this clone itself: The TCRdb protein, from a much larger clone, departs from this DNA's translation at residue 11, likely by read error; the protein shown derives from the DNA. J is TRDJ1 and V is TRDV3; TRDD2 or TRDD3 may be the D gene (6 bases each). This CDR3 is built from 14 residues. V was pared by 4 bases and J by 10 bases, with 25 bases between. Germline assignment: CDR1 TVYSNPD and CDR2 GDNSRS (reference sequence). This CDR3 reads CACTVLRGISRLIF. The CDR3 nucleotides are TGTGCCTGCACCGTCCTACGAGGGATATCGAGACTCATCTTT.

In its sample, this clone was seen a few times. A far larger clone is a single base away, which makes a read error likely. The sample holds other DNA sequences that translate to the same CDR3. V is TRDV3 and J is TRDJ1; D possibly corresponds to TRDD2 (6 bases). Germline V gene lookup returns CDR1 TVYSNPD and CDR2 GDNSRS (reference sequence). The CDR3 length is 21 residues. The CDR3 spells CAFVGPSPILESPGATDKLIF. Here the CDR3 DNA reads TGCGCCTTTGTGGGACCTTCCCCAATCCTCGAATCACCCGGAGCCACCGATAAACTCATCTTT.

This clone was observed at least ten times. A far larger clone lies a single base away; this is likely a read error. This CDR3 is also generated by other DNA sequences in the sample. The chain joins TRDV1 to TRDJ1, with 10 positions matching TRDD3. The trim removed 4 bases at V and 1 base at J, leaving 18 bases unmatched. The CDR3 is made up of 20 amino acids. Germline CDR1 TSWWSYY, CDR2 QGS. CDR3 protein: CALGAFRRDWGIPSTDKLIF. DNA for the CDR3: TGTGCTCTTGGGGCCTTCCGGCGGGACTGGGGGATTCCAAGCACCGATAAACTCATCTTT.

A note on this clone: A far larger clone differs by one base, so this is likely a read error. The same CDR3 is also encoded by other DNA sequences in this sample. V and J are TRDV2 and TRDJ2; D remains unclear. TCRdb offers no J gene call, so here the DNA was matched to germline to obtain one. Trimming left V 0 bases short and J 5 bases short, with 27 bases between. The CDR3 is 20 residues long. Germline V CDR1 and CDR2: GEAIGNYY, EKD. The CDR3 coding sequence is TGTGCCTGTGACACCGTGTTCCAGGGTGAAGGCGGCACGACAACAGCACAACTCTTCTTT. This sequence encodes CACDTVFQGEGGTTTAQLFF.

This clone was observed at least ten times. For this DNA, TCRdb reports the protein of a much larger clone, which diverges at residue 20, most likely from a read error; the protein presented here is translated directly from the DNA. The chain couples TRDV1 to TRDJ1, with TRDD3 matching over 12 bases. The germline CDR1 and CDR2 sequences are TSWWSYY and QGS. The CDR3 spans 23 residues. As DNA, the CDR3 is TGTGCTCTTGGGGAAGGCTTAAAAGCCTTCCTATTCTTGCTGGGGGATACGCCCGATGAACTCATCTTT. This gives the protein CALGEGLKAFLFLLGDTPDELIF.

J is TRDJ1 and V is TRDV1; the D gene could be TRDD2 or TRDD3 (6 bases each). The J gene is not listed in TCRdb, so it was assigned here from a DNA match to germline. This CDR3 comprises 20 residues. Looked up from germline, CDR1 is TSWWSYY and CDR2 is QGS. Trimming stripped 2 bases from V and 7 bases from J, with 32 bases between. CDR3 protein: CALGERVPRWGPPALVKLIF. CDR3 in DNA: TGTGCTCTTGGGGAAAGGGTTCCTAGGTGGGGGCCGCCCGCGTTAGTTAAACTCATCTTT.

This clone was picked up many times. This DNA translates differently at residue 10 from the TCRdb protein, which is that of a much larger clone; a read error is likely, and the protein shown is the DNA's own translation. V usage is TRDV1 and J usage is TRDJ1; perhaps D is TRDD2 or TRDD3 (8 bases each). V was cut by 1 base and J by 0 bases, with 30 bases left in between. Germline CDR1 is TSWWSYY and CDR2 is QGS. The CDR3 extends over 22 amino acids. For the CDR3, the DNA is TGTGCTCTTGGGGAACCTTCCTACGGTCCACTGGGGGGTATTTGCTACACCGATAAACTCATCTTT. This gives the protein CALGEPSYGPLGGICYTDKLIF.

There are a few counts of this clone. TCRdb shows a much larger clone's protein in place of this DNA's translation, and the two differ at residue 6, likely through a read error; the protein shown is translated from the DNA. The chain joins TRDV1 to TRDJ1; TRDD3 matches at 13 bases. This CDR3 region has 22 residues. Germline values: CDR1 TSWWSYY, CDR2 QGS. Germline trimming cut 3 bases from V and 2 bases from J; bases unmatched to any gene: 21. DNA of the CDR3: TGTGCTCTTGGGGACATTATCCTTCAACTTCTACTGGGGGATACGGGGACCGATAAACTCATCTTT. This codes for CALGDIILQLLLGDTGTDKLIF.